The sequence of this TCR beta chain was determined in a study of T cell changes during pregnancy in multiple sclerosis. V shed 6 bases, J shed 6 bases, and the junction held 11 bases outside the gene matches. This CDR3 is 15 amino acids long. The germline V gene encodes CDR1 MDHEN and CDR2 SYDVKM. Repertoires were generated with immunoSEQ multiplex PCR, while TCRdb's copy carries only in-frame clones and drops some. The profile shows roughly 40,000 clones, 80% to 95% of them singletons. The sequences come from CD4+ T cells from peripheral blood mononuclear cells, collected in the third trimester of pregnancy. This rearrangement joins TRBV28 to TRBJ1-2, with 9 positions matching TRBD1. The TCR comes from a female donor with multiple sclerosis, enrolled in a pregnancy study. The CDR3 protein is CASSRPGTGLDGYTF. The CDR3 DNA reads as TGTGCCAGCAGCCGTCCCGGGACAGGGCTTGATGGCTACACCTTC.